Described below is a single T cell receptor beta chain sequence and its context. This entry is derived from a study of blood T cell repertoires in COVID-19. In the study overall: COVID-19 samples from acute and convalescent phases originated in the United States, Italy and Spain. Sample material is recorded as cDNA or gDNA derived from T cells, B-cell-depleted T cells, or PBMCs.

V was clipped by 5 bases and J by 8 bases; unmatched bases: 6. This CDR3 contains 14 residues. The V gene's germline CDR1 is MDHEN and CDR2 SYDVKM. Under the authors' procedure: Estimation of nucleated cell counts was performed using reference gene primer amplification. Generated by immunoSEQ multiplex PCR, the TCRdb table keeps only in-frame clones and is missing some. V and J calls plus clone size are reproduced from that table; the DNA served to infer D and trimming. The profile shows approximately 150,000 clones, roughly 90% of them singletons. This sequence originates from a man between 65 and 85 years old with active COVID-19. The gene calls are TRBV28 and TRBJ2-3; 11 bases fit TRBD1. Sequencing was done on a sample of peripheral blood. CDR3 sequence reads: CASSPGTGGGTQYF. The CDR3 nucleotides are TGTGCCAGCAGTCCGGGGACAGGGGGTGGTACGCAGTATTTT.